What follows describes a single TCR beta chain. The antigen remains unidentified. CD45RO-negative, CCR7-selected cells formed the naive CD8 fraction, which excluded terminally differentiated effector memory CD45RA+ cells. The sample is drawn from a study of shared clonotypes between healthy human individuals. Overall study context: Each donor's CD8 memory used one plate, CD8 naive two, each CD4 subset three.

After removal of 5 bases from V and 7 bases from J, the junction contained 10 bases not matched to a gene. The CDR3 consists of 14 residues. Germline CDR1 MNHNY, CDR2 SVGAGI (reference sequence). Regarding the study as a whole: Non-shared clonotypes showed lower generation probabilities than clonotypes common to all four donors. Incompleteness in sorted-subset sequencing, despite large depth, was shown by rarefaction.

Genomic DNA belonging to each subset was distributed in equal measure over several immunoSEQ plates. This table comes from immunoSEQ multiplex PCR, and its TCRdb copy is limited to in-frame clones, with some not included. The sample shows about 1,900,000 clones, less than 95% of them seen only once. The sample consisted of naive CD8+ T cells sorted from blood. The chain couples TRBV6-6 to TRBJ2-7, with 8 bases that match TRBD1. This TCR was recovered from a man younger than 35 in good health. The CDR3 here is CASSRPDRAWEQYF. CDR3 coding DNA: TGTGCCAGCAGTCGCCCGGACAGGGCATGGGAGCAGTACTTC.